These 10 T cell receptor beta chains came from one sample sequenced in a study of cytomegalovirus exposure and HLA in healthy donors. The PCR employed 60 Vbeta primers together with 13 Jbeta primers. Here immunoSEQ multiplex PCR was the method, and the copy in TCRdb shows in-frame clones only, minus some. Here the sample spans 90,000 to 110,000 clones, around 75% being singletons. Sequencing was carried out using PBMCs. These TCRs come from a man in his thirties or forties in good health and CMV-seronegative.

The V call is TRBV5-4, the J call TRBJ2-1, with 13 bases fitting TRBD2. The CDR3 covers 15 residues. CDR1 SGHNT and CDR2 YYREEE come from the germline V gene (reference sequence). The ends lost 4 bases at V and 5 bases at J; junction bases unmatched: 3. CDR3 region: CASSQGLAGHNEQFF. For the CDR3, the DNA is TGTGCCAGCAGCCAGGGACTAGCGGGGCACAATGAGCAGTTCTTC.

This clone turned up a few times. The rearrangement uses TRBV29-1 and TRBJ1-5; unclear D gene. CDR1 is SQVTM, CDR2 ANQGSEA, per germline. The length of the CDR3 is 13 residues. V dropped 5 bases and J dropped 2 bases, with 10 bases sitting between them. The CDR3, as DNA: TGCAGCGTTTCTCGGGAGGGCAATCAGCCCCAGCATTTT. It is translated as CSVSREGNQPQHF.

This clone appeared a few times. The chain recombines TRBV5-4 with TRBJ2-1; possibly TRBD1 for D (6 bases). Germline CDR1 SGHNT, CDR2 YYREEE (reference sequence). The CDR3 consists of 12 residues. Trimming stripped 3 bases from V and 8 bases from J, with 9 bases between. This CDR3 is CASSYRDDEQFF. The DNA of the CDR3 is TGTGCCAGCAGCTACAGGGACGATGAGCAGTTCTTC.

The chain has TRBV5-1 and TRBJ2-7; the D is unclear. The CDR3 contains 13 residues. V was shortened by 0 bases and J by 3 bases, with 7 bases between the two germline ends. Per the germline V gene, CDR1 is SGHRS and CDR2 is YFSETQ. In DNA form, the CDR3 reads TGCGCCAGCAGCTTGGATTCCGTCTACGAGCAGTACTTC. Encoded protein: CASSLDSVYEQYF.

The chain joins TRBV5-1 to TRBJ2-7; D remains ambiguous. Germline V lookup: CDR1 SGHRS, CDR2 YFSETQ. Trimming shortened V by 0 bases and J by 7 bases, and 14 bases separated the two germline ends. This CDR3 spans 14 amino acids. The DNA of the CDR3 is TGCGCCAGCAGCTTGGCTGGGCCGAGCAGGGAGCAGTACTTC. Amino acids: CASSLAGPSREQYF.

V is TRBV11-3 and J is TRBJ2-2, with 8 bases identical to TRBD2. V lost 5 bases, J lost 3 bases, and 5 bases stayed unmatched. Per the germline V gene, CDR1 is SGHNT and CDR2 is YENEEA. The CDR3 has 15 amino acids. CDR3 sequence reads: CASSPNGGDTGELFF. CDR3 DNA sequence: TGTGCCAGCAGCCCAAACGGGGGGGACACCGGGGAGCTGTTTTTT. The variable domain in full, with the rest retrieved from reference TRBV11-3 and TRBJ2-2, is EAGVVQSPRYKIIEKKQPVAFWCNPISGHNTLYWYLQNLGQGPELLIRYENEEAVDDSQLPKDRFSAERLKGVDSTLKIQPAELGDSAVYLCASSPNGGDTGELFFGEGSRLTVL.

Only one count was recorded for this clone. This rearrangement joins TRBV28 to TRBJ2-5; 7 bases map to TRBD1. The CDR3 runs to 13 residues. The V segment lost 6 bases and the J segment 4 bases; nucleotides outside the gene matches: 5. Germline CDR1 and CDR2: MDHEN and SYDVKM. The CDR3 region is CASSTDRAETQYF. CDR3 in DNA: TGTGCCAGCAGCACCGACAGGGCAGAGACCCAGTACTTC.

The J gene is TRBJ1-3, the V gene TRBV19, with 7 bases identical to TRBD1. CDR3 size: 14 residues. The trim removed 7 bases at V and 3 bases at J, leaving 6 bases unmatched. Germline V gene data show CDR1 as LNHDA and CDR2 as SQIVND (reference sequence). CDR3 protein: CASTHRGFGNTIYF. Here the CDR3 DNA reads TGTGCCAGTACCCACAGGGGATTTGGAAACACCATATATTTT.

This clone was detected once. V is TRBV4-1 and J is TRBJ2-2; possible D gene TRBD1, 6 bases. The CDR3 length is 15 residues. Germline V gives CDR1 MGHRA, CDR2 YSYEKL. Trimming removed 5 bases from V and 9 bases from J, with 19 bases in between. The CDR3 DNA reads TGCGCCAGCAGCACCCGGTTACAGGGTAACCGGGAGCTGTTTTTT. This codes for CASSTRLQGNRELFF.

The chain couples TRBV19 to TRBJ2-7, with 8 nucleotides matching TRBD1. The CDR3 contains 13 residues. CDR1 LNHDA and CDR2 SQIVND come from the germline V gene (reference sequence). J was trimmed by 6 bases and V by 8 bases; bases with no gene match: 9. Here the CDR3 DNA reads TGTGCCAGTCGAACAGACAGGGGAGGCGAGCAGTACTTC. Encoded protein: CASRTDRGGEQYF.